This T cell receptor beta chain originates from a study of graft-versus-host responses after intestinal transplantation. Study-wide results and caveats: Recipient marrow held GvH clones, some first seen in ileum or blood.

Only in-frame clones appear in the TCRdb table, and some are missing; sequencing was by immunoSEQ multiplex PCR. The sample gives about 120,000 clones, roughly 91% of which show up once; approximately 0.11% is in the top ten. Germline CDR1 is SGHNT and CDR2 is YYREEE (reference sequence). CDR3 size: 15 residues. V was pared by 5 bases and J by 8 bases, with 9 bases of the junction left unmatched. Of note for this clone: No antigen is known for it.

This rearrangement joins TRBV5-4 to TRBJ2-1, with 11 nucleotides matching TRBD1. The material sequenced was unstimulated CD4+ T cells sorted from spleen or lymph node cells, taken before intestinal transplant. The source of this sequence is a human donor who received an intestinal transplant. CDR3 DNA: TGTGCCAGCAGTCCCGGGACAGGGGGGAGCGATGAGCAGTTCTTC. Its protein is CASSPGTGGSDEQFF.